A selection of T cell receptor beta chains follows, all from one sample in a study of PD-1 blockade in mismatch repair-deficient tumors. Some clones are missing from TCRdb's copy, which holds only in-frame ones; the method was immunoSEQ multiplex PCR. The table records 120,000 or so clones, about 85% of them present only once. This specimen consisted of peripheral blood, obtained 44 weeks after starting pembrolizumab. The source is an adult with mismatch repair-deficient cancer. Both conserved end residues are part of each CDR3. D genes are given only for firm matches. Only part of the rows carry a size: once, few, many, or a class if the clone is expanded.

cdr3_aa cdr3_nt j_call v_call d_call clone_size
CASSFNSPYNEQFF TGTGCCAGCAGCTTCAACTCGCCCTACAATGAGCAGTTCTTC TRBJ2-1 TRBV7-3 . .
CASCRMSDNCETQYF TGTGCCAGCTGCAGAATGAGCGACAACTGTGAGACCCAGTACTTC TRBJ2-5 TRBV28 . .
CASSWTANEKLFF TGCGCCAGCAGCTGGACGGCCAATGAAAAACTGTTTTTT TRBJ1-4 TRBV5-1 . .
CASSSNRAGANVLTF TGTGCCAGCAGTTCGAACAGGGCTGGGGCCAACGTCCTGACTTTC TRBJ2-6 TRBV2 . .
CSVVSRSGANVLTF TGCAGCGTTGTATCACGCTCTGGGGCCAACGTCCTGACTTTC TRBJ2-6 TRBV29-1 . .
CASSAKGQYYEQYF TGTGCCAGCAGTGCCAAAGGACAGTACTACGAGCAGTACTTC TRBJ2-7 TRBV28 . .
CASSSSGEETQYF TGTGCCAGCAGTTCATCCGGGGAAGAGACCCAGTACTTC TRBJ2-5 TRBV27 . .
CASSDSISGANVLTF TGTGCCAGCAGTGACTCTATATCTGGGGCCAACGTCCTGACTTTC TRBJ2-6 TRBV6-4 . .
CASREGMGAPDTQYF TGTGCCAGCAGGGAAGGTATGGGGGCTCCAGATACGCAGTATTTT TRBJ2-3 TRBV28 . .
CASSSVLAPYNEQFF TGTGCCAGCAGCTCAGTCCTAGCGCCCTACAATGAGCAGTTCTTC TRBJ2-1 TRBV11-2 . .
CASSITGGSGNTIYF TGTGCCAGCAGCATCACAGGGGGGTCTGGAAACACCATATATTTT TRBJ1-3 TRBV9 TRBD1 once
CASSSQRQSWGGYF TGTGCCAGCAGCTCCCAAAGACAGAGCTGGGGAGGGTATTTT TRBJ2-3 TRBV7-8 . .
CASSPNRVSVTQYF TGTGCCAGCAGCCCGAATCGGGTCTCTGTGACCCAGTACTTC TRBJ2-5 TRBV5-6 . .
CASSQGGAGTSGSRAYNEQFF TGCGCCAGCAGCCAAGGGGGGGCTGGGACTAGCGGGAGTCGCGCCTACAATGAGCAGTTCTTC TRBJ2-1 TRBV4-1 TRBD2 .
CASSYESNQPQHF TGTGCCAGCAGTTACGAGAGCAATCAGCCCCAGCATTTT TRBJ1-5 TRBV6-5 . few
CAWSVGGTYEQYF TGTGCCTGGAGTGTGGGCGGGACCTACGAGCAGTACTTC TRBJ2-7 TRBV30 . .